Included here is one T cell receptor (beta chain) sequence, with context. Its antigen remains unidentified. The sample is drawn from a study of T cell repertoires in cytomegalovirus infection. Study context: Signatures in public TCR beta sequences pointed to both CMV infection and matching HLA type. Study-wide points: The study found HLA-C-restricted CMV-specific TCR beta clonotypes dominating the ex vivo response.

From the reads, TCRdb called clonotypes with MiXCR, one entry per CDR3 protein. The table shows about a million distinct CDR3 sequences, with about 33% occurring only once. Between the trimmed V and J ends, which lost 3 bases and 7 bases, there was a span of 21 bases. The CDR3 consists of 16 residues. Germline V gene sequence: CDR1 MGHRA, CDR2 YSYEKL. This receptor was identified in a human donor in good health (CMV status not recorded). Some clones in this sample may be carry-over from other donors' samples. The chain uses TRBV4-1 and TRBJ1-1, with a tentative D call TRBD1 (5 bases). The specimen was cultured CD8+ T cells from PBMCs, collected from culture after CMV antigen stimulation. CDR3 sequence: CASSHPSGGTGDEAFF. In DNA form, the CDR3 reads TGCGCCAGCAGCCACCCCTCGGGAGGGACGGGCGATGAAGCTTTCTTT.